Each of the 6 T cell receptor beta chains below was sequenced from the same sample in a study of tissue T cells after allogeneic stem cell transplantation. Time point here: mouse harvest day 14 after allogeneic transplant. Tail vein injection delivered 10^7 T-cell-depleted bone marrow cells and 10^6 splenic CD5+ T cells. TCRdb keeps only in-frame clones here, not all; method: immunoSEQ multiplex PCR. The sample consists of around 3,800 clones, approximately 45% of them appearing once. Sequenced: gut tissue. These receptors were obtained from a female BALB/c mouse given C57BL/6 T cells with graft-versus-host disease after an allogeneic hematopoietic cell transplant.

On this clone itself: Gene names refer to mouse genes. From the germline J gene comes the end of the CDR3, since the read stops 1 residue before it. The chain combines TRBV26 with TRBJ2-2; D is unclear. The CDR3 runs to 13 residues. The germline V gene has CDR1 KGHPV and CDR2 FQNQEV (reference sequence). Trimming took 2 bases from V and 4 from J, leaving 5 bases between them. The CDR3 protein is CASSLIGTGQLYF. The part of the CDR3 DNA that was read is TGTGCCAGCAGTCTGATAGGCACCGGGCAGCTCTAC. Based on the CDR3 plus reference TRBV26 and TRBJ2-2, the full variable domain is NSKVIQTPRYLVKGQGQKAKMRCIPEKGHPVVFWYQQNKNNEFKFLINFQNQEVLQQIDMTEKRFSAECPSNSPCSLEIQSSEAGDSALYLCASSLIGTGQLYFGEGSKLTVL.

About this clone: Gene names and germline refer to mouse. The DNA read from the CDR3 is TGTGCCAGCAGTCTTCGGGGGGACACAGAAGTCTTC. Translation gives CASSLRGDTEVF. The full-length CDR3 reads as CASSLRGDTEVFF. The J gene is TRBJ1-1, the V gene TRBV26; a possible D gene is TRBD1 (5 bases). The read terminates 1 residue before the CDR3 end, so the remaining end is supplied by the germline J gene. Trimming removed 3 bases from V and 3 bases from J, with 8 bases in between. In germline, CDR1 is KGHPV, CDR2 FQNQEV (reference sequence). CDR3 length: 13 residues.

This clone qualifies as large. Gene names denote mouse genes. The chain's CDR3 is CASRGSGAETLYF. Incomplete CDR3 DNA: TGTGCCAGCAGGGGGTCTGGTGCAGAAACGCTGTAT. The J gene is TRBJ2-3, the V gene TRBV13-3; D call uncertain. The read terminates 1 residue before the CDR3 end, so the remaining end is supplied by the germline J gene. The germline CDR1 and CDR2 sequences are NNHDY and SYVADS. The germline V and J ends were trimmed by 5 bases and 1 base, with 8 bases remaining between them. The CDR3 sequence is 13 residues long.

A remark on this clone: Mouse gene names apply. The observed sequence ends 1 residue before the CDR3 terminus, with the missing tail filled in from the germline J gene. The rearrangement joins TRBV26 to TRBJ2-1, with D perhaps TRBD1 (6 bases). CDR1 is KGHPV, CDR2 FQNQEV, per germline (reference sequence). The germline V and J ends were trimmed by 7 bases and 2 bases, with 9 bases remaining between them. The CDR3 loop spans 13 amino acids. CDR3 in amino acids: CASNPGDYAEQFF. CDR3 DNA (partial): TGTGCCAGCAACCCAGGGGACTATGCTGAGCAGTTC.

Comments on this clone: Genes here carry mouse names. Partial CDR3 DNA: TGTGCCAGCAGCCGGGACAGGGACTCCGACTACACC. Its protein product is CASSRDRDSDYT. The whole CDR3 protein reads CASSRDRDSDYTF. V gene TRBV19 combines with J gene TRBJ1-2, with 9 bases matching TRBD1. The read comes to an end 1 residue before the CDR3 does, leaving the germline J gene to fill in the end. Per germline, CDR1 FNHDT and CDR2 SITEND (reference sequence). The ends lost 5 bases at V and 3 bases at J; junction bases unmatched: 2. CDR3 size: 13 residues. Full variable domain (remainder filled in from reference TRBV19 and TRBJ1-2): GGIITQTPKFLIGQEGQKLTLKCQQNFNHDTMYWYRQDSGKGLRLIYYSITENDLQKGDLSEGYDASREKKSSFSLTVTSAQKNEMAVFLCASSRDRDSDYTFGSGTRLLVI.

In the case of this clone: Gene and germline names: mouse. The CDR3 is cut off 1 residue early in the read; its end comes from the germline J gene. The chain is built from TRBV26 and TRBJ1-5; D gene uncertain. CDR3 size: 12 residues. Germline V gene lookup returns CDR1 KGHPV and CDR2 FQNQEV (reference sequence). Trimming took 7 bases from V and 1 from J, leaving 5 bases between them. The CDR3 spells CASKGNNQAPLF. The CDR3 bases that were read are TGTGCCAGCAAAGGGAACAACCAGGCTCCGCTT.